This TCR beta chain appears in the sequencing data of a study of radiotherapy plus CTLA-4 blockade in lung cancer. Study overall: Disease control reached approximately 30%, with objective responses in roughly 17%.

As for this clone: Antigen: not known.

Trimming pared 6 bases from V and 1 base from J, leaving 10 bases between. Germline V gives CDR1 SGHRS, CDR2 YFSETQ. This CDR3 contains 13 residues. Using immunoSEQ multiplex PCR, the repertoire was profiled, and TCRdb retains in-frame clones only, with some absent. The data hold approximately 89,000 clones, with around 78% observed a single time. Study results and limitations: According to reports, early shifts in blood T cell clones, alongside interferon-beta, forecast response most accurately. In blood, TCR clones derived from the tumor expanded after radiotherapy plus ipilimumab.

Source: peripheral blood, taken from a patient treated with radiotherapy plus ipilimumab. This chain uses TRBV5-1 with TRBJ1-1; TRBD1 is a possible D gene (5 bases). This clonotype was sampled from a human donor with non-small cell lung cancer who had a partial response to radiotherapy plus ipilimumab. Some clones in this sample may be carry-over from other donors' samples. CDR3 residues: CASNQGRNTEAFF. CDR3 nucleotides: TGCGCCAGCAACCAGGGCCGGAACACTGAAGCTTTCTTT.